This T cell receptor (beta chain) is drawn from a study of CD8+ T cells in alopecia areata. Study as a whole: Administration of oral tofacitinib to treated patients was at 5 to 10 mg twice daily. For 6 to 18 months, tofacitinib was taken, and 6 months off drug followed.

This clone was recorded once. Its specificity is not known. Germline V CDR1 and CDR2: GTSNPN, SVGIG (reference sequence). The CDR3 sequence is 13 residues long. The V gene end was trimmed by 5 bases and the J gene end by 7 bases; junction bases not matched to a gene: 9. The study, taken as a whole, reports: Sequencing of scalp samples also captures resident alphabeta T cells of normal skin.

This sample's treatment: oral pan-JAK inhibitor, 5-10 mg twice daily. Collection of lesional scalp punch biopsies and peripheral blood was performed in alopecia areata patients. RNA was isolated and reverse transcribed to cDNA, the sequencing template. Measured with immunoSEQ multiplex PCR; TCRdb has only the in-frame clones, and not every one. This table holds 100,000 to 150,000 clones, 61% found once. The rearrangement uses TRBV30 and TRBJ2-7; 9 bases agree with TRBD1. The sequence was obtained from a human donor with alopecia areata. Here the sequenced sample was CD4+ T cells sorted from blood, taken at week 4, from a patient treated with tofacitinib. The CDR3 is CAWSRDRVEEQYF. The CDR3 nucleotides are TGTGCCTGGTCCCGGGACAGGGTGGAAGAGCAGTACTTC.